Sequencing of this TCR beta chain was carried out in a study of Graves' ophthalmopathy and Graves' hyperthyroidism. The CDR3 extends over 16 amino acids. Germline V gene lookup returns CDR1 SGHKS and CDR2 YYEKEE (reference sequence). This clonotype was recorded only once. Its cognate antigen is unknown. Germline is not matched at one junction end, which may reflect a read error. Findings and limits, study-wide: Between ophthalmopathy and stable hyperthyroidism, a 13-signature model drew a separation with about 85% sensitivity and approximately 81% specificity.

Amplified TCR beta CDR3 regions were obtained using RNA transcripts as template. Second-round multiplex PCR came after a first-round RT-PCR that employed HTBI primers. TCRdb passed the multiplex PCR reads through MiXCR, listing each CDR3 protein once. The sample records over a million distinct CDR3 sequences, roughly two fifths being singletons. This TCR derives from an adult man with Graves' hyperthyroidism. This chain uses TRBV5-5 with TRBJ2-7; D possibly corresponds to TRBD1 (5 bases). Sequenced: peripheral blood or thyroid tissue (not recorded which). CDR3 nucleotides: TGCGCCAGCAGCCAAGACCTGGCAGGGCCAAACTACGAGCAGTACTTC. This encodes CASSQDLAGPNYEQYF. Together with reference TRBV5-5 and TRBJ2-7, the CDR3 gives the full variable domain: DAGVTQSPTHLIKTRGQQVTLRCSPISGHKSVSWYQQVLGQGPQFIFQYYEKEERGRGNFPDRFSARQFPNYSSELNVNALLLGDSALYLCASSQDLAGPNYEQYFGPGTRLTVT.